This is a list of T cell receptor beta chains from one sample in a study of identical twins. Each CDR3 protein gets one entry after TCRdb re-called the 5' RACE reads with MiXCR. The sample includes roughly 220,000 distinct CDR3 sequences, roughly 7.1% of them seen just once. The sample was also reused in another study, on T cells expressing NK-cell markers.

Sequenced sample: CD8+ T cells sorted from blood. The source of these receptors is a young woman in good health. The conserved cysteine and the conserved F or W are not part of the CDR3 here.

v_call: TRBV9; j_call: TRBJ2-1; cdr3_aa: ASSGGGLAGNEQF
v_call: TRBV11-2; j_call: TRBJ2-1; cdr3_aa: ASSPTGTRLNEQF
v_call: TRBV12-3/TRBV12-4; j_call: TRBJ2-7; cdr3_aa: ASSFRGAGEQY
v_call: TRBV7-9; j_call: TRBJ2-1; cdr3_aa: ASSLSSDGPPWEQF
v_call: TRBV5-6; j_call: TRBJ1-1; cdr3_aa: ASSLGTVREAF
v_call: TRBV25-1; j_call: TRBJ2-1; cdr3_aa: ASSAPGAGNEQF
v_call: TRBV20-1; j_call: TRBJ2-1; cdr3_aa: SARPWTSGETGEQF
v_call: TRBV20-1; j_call: TRBJ1-2; cdr3_aa: SWWDKSYGYT
v_call: TRBV27; j_call: TRBJ2-2; cdr3_aa: ASSFNRVTGELF
v_call: TRBV13; j_call: TRBJ2-2; cdr3_aa: ASTPTTGELF
v_call: TRBV9; j_call: TRBJ1-4; cdr3_aa: ASSVAGTVDEKLF
v_call: TRBV7-9; j_call: TRBJ2-1; cdr3_aa: ASSFTAGVSYNEQF
v_call: TRBV21-1; j_call: TRBJ1-6; cdr3_aa: ASSKRRDKARSPLH
v_call: TRBV12-3/TRBV12-4; j_call: TRBJ1-6; cdr3_aa: ASSFSPESGNSPLH
v_call: TRBV7-9; j_call: TRBJ1-2; cdr3_aa: ASSATGNYGYT
v_call: TRBV15; j_call: TRBJ1-4; cdr3_aa: ATSGGKGEKLF
v_call: TRBV29-1; j_call: TRBJ1-3; cdr3_aa: SVEDRGERSGNTIY
v_call: TRBV7-8; j_call: TRBJ1-5; cdr3_aa: ASSLARAGQPQH
v_call: TRBV5-1; j_call: TRBJ2-1; cdr3_aa: ASSPTSGKLNEQF
v_call: TRBV19; j_call: TRBJ1-1; cdr3_aa: ASSISRNTEAF
v_call: TRBV27; j_call: TRBJ2-1; cdr3_aa: ASSPARADEQF
v_call: TRBV6-1; j_call: TRBJ1-1; cdr3_aa: ASTRRAEAF
v_call: TRBV20-1; j_call: TRBJ2-2; cdr3_aa: SARPGLNTGELF
v_call: TRBV6-2/TRBV6-3; j_call: TRBJ2-2; cdr3_aa: ASSIAIIGRGNTGELF
v_call: TRBV20-1; j_call: TRBJ2-3; cdr3_aa: SAPGIAGGQADTQY
v_call: TRBV12-3/TRBV12-4; j_call: TRBJ2-1; cdr3_aa: ASKGTSIFNEQF
v_call: TRBV5-1; j_call: TRBJ1-2; cdr3_aa: ASSLATGSNYGYT
v_call: TRBV14; j_call: TRBJ2-5; cdr3_aa: ASSQDHGPKETQY
v_call: TRBV9; j_call: TRBJ1-1; cdr3_aa: ASSAQGHRRDTEAF
v_call: TRBV29-1; j_call: TRBJ1-1; cdr3_aa: SARGGQSNTEAF
v_call: TRBV6-1; j_call: TRBJ1-1; cdr3_aa: ASSEGTANMNTEAF